This note documents a single T cell receptor beta chain sequence. What it binds is not known. The data stem from a study of long-term antiretroviral therapy in people with HIV. This CDR3 is built from 13 residues. V lost 5 bases and J 2 bases, leaving 10 bases between the germline ends. Germline loops: CDR1 SEHNR, CDR2 FQNEAQ (reference sequence). An immunoSEQ assay, version v3.0, was performed at survey level. Repertoires were generated with immunoSEQ multiplex PCR, while TCRdb's copy carries only in-frame clones and drops some. The table lists about 26,000 clones, more than 85% of them singletons. The study, taken as a whole, reports: Repertoires with HIV possessed tighter CDR3 length spans than those of controls. Diversity increased after ART yet remained lower than in transplant donor controls.

The sequencing here drew on unsorted PBMCs, taken about 2.6 years after starting antiretroviral therapy. The chain has TRBV7-9 and TRBJ2-7; D is possibly TRBD1 or TRBD2 (5 bases each). The receptor was isolated from a man in his forties with HIV. The CDR3 sequence is CASSPEGPYEQYF. DNA for the CDR3: TGTGCCAGCAGCCCAGAGGGGCCCTACGAGCAGTACTTC.